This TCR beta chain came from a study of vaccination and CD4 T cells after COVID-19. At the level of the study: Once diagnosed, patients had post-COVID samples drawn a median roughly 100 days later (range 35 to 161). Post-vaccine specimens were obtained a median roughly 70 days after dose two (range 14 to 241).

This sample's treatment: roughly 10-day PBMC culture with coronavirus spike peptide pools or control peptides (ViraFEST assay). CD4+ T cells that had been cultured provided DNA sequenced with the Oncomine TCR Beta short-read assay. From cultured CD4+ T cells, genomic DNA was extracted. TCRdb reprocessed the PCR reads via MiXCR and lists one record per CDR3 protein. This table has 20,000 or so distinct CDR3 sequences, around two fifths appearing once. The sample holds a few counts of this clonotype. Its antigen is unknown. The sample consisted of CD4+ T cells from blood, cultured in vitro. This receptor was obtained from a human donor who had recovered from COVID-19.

Written as DNA, the CDR3 is TGTGCCAGCAGCCCGGACAGACTAGCGGGAGGGCCCTACGAGCAGTACTTC. Translating gives CASSPDRLAGGPYEQYF. This chain uses TRBV7-9 with TRBJ2-7; 14 nucleotides match TRBD2. The length of the CDR3 is 17 residues. With 5 bases clipped from V and 2 bases from J, the junction kept 8 bases outside the gene matches. Germline-derived CDR1 and CDR2 are SEHNR and FQNEAQ (reference sequence).